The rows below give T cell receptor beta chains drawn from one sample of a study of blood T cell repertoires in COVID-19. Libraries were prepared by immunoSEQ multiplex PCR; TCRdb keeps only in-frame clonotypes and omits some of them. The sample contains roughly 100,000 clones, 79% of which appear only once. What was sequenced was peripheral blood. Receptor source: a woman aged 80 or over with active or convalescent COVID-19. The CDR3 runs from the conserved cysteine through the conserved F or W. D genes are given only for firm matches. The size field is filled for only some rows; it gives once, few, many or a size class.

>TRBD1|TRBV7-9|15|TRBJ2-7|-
CASSHRQGVTYEQYF
TGTGCCAGCAGCCACCGACAGGGCGTAACCTACGAGCAGTACTTC
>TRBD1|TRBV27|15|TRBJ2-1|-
CASSSSGQVHNEQFF
TGTGCCAGCAGTTCATCCGGACAGGTTCACAATGAGCAGTTCTTC
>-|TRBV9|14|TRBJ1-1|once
CASSPRGGDPEAFF
TGTGCCAGCAGCCCACGGGGGGGGGATCCTGAAGCTTTCTTT
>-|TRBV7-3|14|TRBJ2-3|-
CASSLLGDTDTQYF
TGTGCCAGCAGCTTGCTCGGAGACACAGATACGCAGTATTTT
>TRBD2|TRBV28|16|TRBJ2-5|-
CASTSRLAGGGETQYF
TGTGCCAGCACAAGCCGACTAGCGGGAGGGGGGGAGACCCAGTACTTC
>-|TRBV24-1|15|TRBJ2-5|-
CATSDPNRVAETQYF
TGTGCCACCAGTGATCCTAACAGGGTCGCAGAGACCCAGTACTTC
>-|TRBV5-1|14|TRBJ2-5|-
CASSPTSSQETQYF
TGTGCCAGCAGCCCGACAAGCAGCCAAGAGACCCAGTACTTC
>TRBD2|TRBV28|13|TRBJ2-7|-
CASLRGGSYEQYF
TGTGCCAGTCTAAGGGGAGGGAGCTACGAGCAGTACTTC
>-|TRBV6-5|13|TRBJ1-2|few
CASSYQDSYGYTF
TGTGCCAGCAGTTACCAGGACAGCTATGGCTACACCTTC
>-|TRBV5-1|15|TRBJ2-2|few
CASSSLLGDTGELFF
TGTGCCAGCAGCTCCCTCTTAGGGGACACCGGGGAGCTGTTTTTT
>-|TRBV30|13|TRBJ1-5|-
CAWSIGGYQPQHF
TGTGCCTGGAGTATCGGGGGTTATCAGCCCCAGCATTTT
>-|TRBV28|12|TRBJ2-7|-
CASSPVAYEQYF
TGTGCCAGCAGTCCCGTAGCCTACGAGCAGTACTTC
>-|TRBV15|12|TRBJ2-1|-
CATSTSYNEQFF
TGTGCCACCAGCACGTCCTACAATGAGCAGTTCTTC
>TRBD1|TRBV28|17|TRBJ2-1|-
CASSFGTGAIAYNEQFF
TGTGCCAGCAGTTTCGGGACAGGGGCGATCGCATACAATGAGCAGTTCTTC
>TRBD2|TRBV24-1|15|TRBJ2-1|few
CATSDPGTSALGQFF
TGTGCCACCAGTGATCCCGGGACTAGCGCCTTGGGGCAGTTCTTC
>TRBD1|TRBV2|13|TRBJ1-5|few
CASSKDRGQPQHF
TGTGCCAGCAGTAAGGACAGGGGCCAGCCCCAGCATTTT
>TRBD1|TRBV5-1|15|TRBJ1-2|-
CASSLETGTHYGYTF
TGCGCCAGCAGCTTGGAGACAGGGACCCACTATGGCTACACCTTC
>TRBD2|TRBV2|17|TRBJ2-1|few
CASSYSGLAGVYNEQFF
TGTGCCAGCAGTTACTCAGGACTAGCGGGAGTCTACAATGAGCAGTTCTTC
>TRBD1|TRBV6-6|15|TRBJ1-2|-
CASSYARDRGLGYTF
TGTGCCAGCAGTTACGCCCGGGACAGGGGGCTTGGCTACACCTTC
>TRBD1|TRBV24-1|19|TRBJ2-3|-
CATSDGPGQGHLNTDTQYF
TGTGCCACCAGTGATGGCCCCGGACAGGGCCACTTAAACACAGATACGCAGTATTTT
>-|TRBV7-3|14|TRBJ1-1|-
CASSLSGGGTEAFF
TGTGCCAGCAGCTTATCTGGGGGAGGAACTGAAGCTTTCTTT
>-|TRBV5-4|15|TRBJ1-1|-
CASTSLQGGDTEAFF
TGTGCCAGCACCTCGCTCCAGGGTGGGGACACTGAAGCTTTCTTT
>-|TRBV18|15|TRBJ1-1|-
CASSPDVRVNTEAFF
TGTGCCAGCTCACCAGATGTCAGGGTCAACACTGAAGCTTTCTTT
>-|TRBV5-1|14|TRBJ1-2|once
CASSYLQGSSGYTF
TGTGCCAGCAGCTACCTACAGGGCTCTAGTGGCTACACCTTC
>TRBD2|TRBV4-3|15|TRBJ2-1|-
CASSRGLAGENEQFF
TGCGCCAGCAGCCGGGGACTAGCGGGAGAGAATGAGCAGTTCTTC
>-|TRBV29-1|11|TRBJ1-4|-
CSVASYEKLFF
TGCAGCGTTGCTTCGTATGAAAAACTGTTTTTT
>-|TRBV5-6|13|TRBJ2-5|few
CASSFWRKETQYF
TGTGCCAGCAGCTTCTGGAGAAAAGAGACCCAGTACTTC
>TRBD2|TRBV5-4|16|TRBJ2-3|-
CASSLTSGRAGDTQYF
TGTGCCAGCAGTCTGACTAGCGGGAGGGCGGGAGATACGCAGTATTTT
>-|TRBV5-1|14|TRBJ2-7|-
CASSSDSSYYEQYF
TGCGCCAGCAGCTCGGACAGCAGCTACTACGAGCAGTACTTC
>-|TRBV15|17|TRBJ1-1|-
CATSRDIGDLRNTEAFF
TGTGCCACCAGCAGAGATATAGGGGATCTTAGGAACACTGAAGCTTTCTTT